A selection of T cell receptor beta chains follows, all from one sample in a study of blood T cell repertoires in COVID-19. Profiled with immunoSEQ multiplex PCR; TCRdb holds only in-frame clones, not every one. The profile shows 150,000 or so clones, about 85% of them singletons. Sequenced: peripheral blood. These TCRs come from a man aged 60 to 69 who had recovered from COVID-19. Both conserved end residues are part of each CDR3.

v_gene	CDR3aa
TRBV19	CASRTPRTGGTNEQFF
TRBV24-1	CATSDPQGGGADTQYF
TRBV18	CASSPFRNTDTQYF
TRBV29-1	CSVENRGPNTEAFF
TRBV6-6	CASSYSRQSNSPLHF
TRBV10-3	CAISVQGANTEAFF
TRBV18	CASSPPQGPSYNEQFF
TRBV10-3	CAISLTTRQETQYF
TRBV6-1	CASSEQGGSGGYGYTF
TRBV7-3	CASSLTGDMGVYGYTF
TRBV5-1	CASSLLERGSYEQYF
TRBV15	CATSRAGTGGGGGGYEQYF
TRBV6-1	CASSETIGSGYGTQYF
TRBV7-3	CASSLQGGSTDTQYF
TRBV5-1	CASSLDSSKVF
TRBV7-8	CASSLVQGAFYEQFF
TRBV4-2	CASSLPRDGSGYTF
TRBV24-1	CATSAWGEGELFF
TRBV6-5	CASRRMDRNTEAFF
TRBV2	CASKEEVGVQPQHF
TRBV4-1	CASSQDGAAGGADTQYF
TRBV9	CASSDRTGNEQFF
TRBV1	CTSSHVTPDRVVEFF
TRBV6-2/TRBV6-3	CASSYGAGSAGNEQFF
TRBV4-1	CASSQGVGTPQETQYF